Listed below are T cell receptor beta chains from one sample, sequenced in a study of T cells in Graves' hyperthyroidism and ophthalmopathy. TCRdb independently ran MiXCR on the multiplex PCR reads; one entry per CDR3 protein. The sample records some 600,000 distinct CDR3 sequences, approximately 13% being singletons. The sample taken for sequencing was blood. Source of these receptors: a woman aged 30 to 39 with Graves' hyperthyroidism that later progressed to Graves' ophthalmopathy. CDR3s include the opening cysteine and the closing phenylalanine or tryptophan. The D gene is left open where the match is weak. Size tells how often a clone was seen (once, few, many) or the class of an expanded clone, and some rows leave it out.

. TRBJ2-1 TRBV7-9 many CASSLNEGNEQFF TGTGCCAGCAGCTTAAATGAGGGCAATGAGCAGTTCTTC
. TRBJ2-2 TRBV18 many CASSPGSDGELFF TGTGCCAGCTCACCAGGCAGCGACGGGGAGCTGTTTTTT
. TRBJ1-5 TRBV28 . CASSALPQPQHF TGTGCCAGCAGTGCCCTTCCCCAGCCCCAGCATTTT
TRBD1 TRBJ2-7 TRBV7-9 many CASSWGTGGSEQYF TGTGCCAGCAGCTGGGGGACAGGGGGCTCCGAGCAGTACTTC
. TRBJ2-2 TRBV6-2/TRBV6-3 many CANMGSQLNTGELFF TGTGCCAACATGGGGAGTCAGCTCAACACCGGGGAGCTGTTTTTT
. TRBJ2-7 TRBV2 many CASSVGFVIGGGGYEQYF TGTGCCAGCAGTGTAGGGTTTGTTATAGGAGGGGGAGGCTACGAGCAGTACTTC
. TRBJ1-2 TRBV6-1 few CASSPTGRTNYGYTF TGTGCCAGCAGTCCCACGGGGCGGACTAACTATGGCTACACCTTC
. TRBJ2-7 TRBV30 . CAWSDQRDEQYF TGTGCCTGGTCGGATCAAAGAGACGAGCAGTACTTC
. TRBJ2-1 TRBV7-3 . CTSSLYRWDGYNEQFF TGTACCAGCAGCTTATACCGGTGGGATGGCTACAATGAGCAGTTCTTC
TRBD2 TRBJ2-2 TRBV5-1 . CASSLAGAFAGELFF TGCGCCAGCAGCTTAGCGGGAGCGTTCGCCGGGGAGCTGTTTTTT
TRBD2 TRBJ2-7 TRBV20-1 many CSAKTSGRVGGSEQYF TGCAGTGCTAAGACTAGCGGGAGGGTTGGGGGTAGCGAGCAGTACTTC
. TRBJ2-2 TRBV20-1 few CSAQKQGPGELFF TGCAGTGCACAGAAACAGGGCCCCGGGGAGCTGTTTTTT
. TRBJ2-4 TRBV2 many CASSGTGRNIQYF TGTGCCAGCAGTGGCACGGGCCGAAACATTCAGTACTTC
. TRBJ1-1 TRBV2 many CASKGSVMNTEAFF TGTGCCAGCAAGGGGAGCGTAATGAACACTGAAGCTTTCTTT
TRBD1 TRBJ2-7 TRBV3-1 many CASSPRHRGYEQYF TGTGCCAGCAGCCCGCGCCACAGGGGCTACGAGCAGTACTTC